This is a list of T cell receptor beta chains from one sample in a study of blood T cell repertoires in COVID-19. Libraries were prepared by immunoSEQ multiplex PCR; TCRdb keeps only in-frame clonotypes and omits some of them. This table has about 280,000 clones, 85% to 90% appearing once. Sequenced input: peripheral blood. The receptors originated from a human donor in a cohort sampled during active COVID-19. CDR3s include the opening cysteine and the closing phenylalanine or tryptophan. The D gene is left open where the match is weak.

>TRBJ2-2|TRBD2|TRBV11-2
CASSELAGNTGELFF
TGTGCCAGCAGTGAACTAGCGGGGAACACCGGGGAGCTGTTTTTT
>TRBJ1-4|.|TRBV19
CASSTLRGTDEKLFF
TGTGCCAGTAGCACCCTCAGGGGTACCGATGAAAAACTGTTTTTT
>TRBJ1-1|TRBD1|TRBV5-1
CASRGGQTEAFF
TGCGCCAGCAGAGGGGGACAGACTGAAGCTTTCTTT
>TRBJ2-2|.|TRBV19
CASRPAGNTGELFF
TGTGCCAGTAGACCGGCGGGTAACACCGGGGAGCTGTTTTTT
>TRBJ1-2|.|TRBV6-1
CASSEAGGGASGYTF
TGTGCCAGCAGTGAAGCTGGTGGGGGGGCGAGTGGCTACACCTTC
>TRBJ1-4|.|TRBV6-5
CASRRGGSNNEKLFF
TGTGCCAGCCGACGGGGGGGTAGTAATAATGAAAAACTGTTTTTT
>TRBJ2-3|TRBD1|TRBV27
CASSPSTGVYTQYF
TGTGCCAGCAGTCCGTCGACAGGGGTATATACGCAGTATTTT
>TRBJ1-2|.|TRBV28
CASSKSDRHRTYGYTF
TGTGCCAGCAGCAAGTCCGACAGGCACCGCACCTATGGCTACACCTTC
>TRBJ2-5|TRBD1|TRBV7-9
CASRDEGQGKTQYF
TGTGCCAGCAGGGATGAGGGACAGGGGAAGACCCAGTACTTC
>TRBJ2-5|.|TRBV28
CASSSLVGGMETQYF
TGTGCCAGCAGTTCCCTTGTAGGGGGAATGGAGACCCAGTACTTC
>TRBJ1-1|TRBD1|TRBV5-5
CASSLRQGRNTEAFF
TGTGCCAGCAGCTTGAGACAGGGGCGGAACACTGAAGCTTTCTTT
>TRBJ2-2|TRBD1|TRBV7-6
CASSLMGQTTGELFF
TGTGCCAGCAGCTTAATGGGACAGACCACCGGGGAGCTGTTTTTT
>TRBJ2-2|.|TRBV7-6
CASSLQSHTGELFF
TGTGCCAGCAGCTTACAGTCACACACCGGGGAGCTGTTTTTT
>TRBJ2-1|TRBD2|TRBV6-4
CASSGGTSGDNEQFF
TGTGCCAGCAGTGGCGGGACTAGCGGAGACAATGAGCAGTTCTTC
>TRBJ1-1|.|TRBV2
CASSVKPNTEAFF
TGTGCCAGCAGTGTCAAGCCGAACACTGAAGCTTTCTTT